A selection of T cell receptor beta chains follows, all from one sample in a study of blood T cell repertoires in COVID-19. Profiled with immunoSEQ multiplex PCR; TCRdb holds only in-frame clones, not every one. This table has 95,000 to 150,000 clones, roughly 74% appearing once. Material: peripheral blood. The receptors were gathered from a man of 80 years or more with COVID-19, enrolled during active disease. Each CDR3 is given with its conserved first and last residue. The D gene is left open where the match is weak. The size of a clone is reported for some rows only, either as once, few or many, or as a class for expanded clones.

TRBV19	TRBD1	TRBJ1-2	-	CASSPVAGGHYGYTF	TGTGCCAGTAGCCCGGTCGCAGGGGGGCACTATGGCTACACCTTC
TRBV24-1	TRBD2	TRBJ2-1	-	CATKASGDYNEQFF	TGTGCCACCAAGGCTAGCGGGGATTACAATGAGCAGTTCTTC
TRBV19	TRBD1	TRBJ1-5	-	CASKGDRMSNQPQHF	TGTGCCAGTAAGGGGGACAGGATGAGCAATCAGCCCCAGCATTTT
TRBV10-3	TRBD2	TRBJ2-5	-	CAISPGTRVQETQYF	TGTGCCATCAGCCCCGGGACTAGGGTTCAAGAGACCCAGTACTTC
TRBV3-1/TRBV3-2	TRBD1	TRBJ2-5	-	CASSPLTGWVQETQYF	TGTGCCAGCAGCCCCCTGACAGGGTGGGTACAAGAGACCCAGTACTTC
TRBV20-1	TRBD1	TRBJ2-1	-	CSASGDGQGYNEQFF	TGCAGTGCCAGTGGTGATGGACAGGGCTACAATGAGCAGTTCTTC
TRBV12-3/TRBV12-4	-	TRBJ2-7	few	CASSLQGASEQYF	TGTGCCAGCTCTCTTCAAGGGGCGTCCGAGCAGTACTTC
TRBV6-2/TRBV6-3	TRBD1	TRBJ2-5	once	CASSNQGATKTQYF	TGTGCCAGCAGTAACCAGGGGGCTACGAAGACCCAGTACTTC
TRBV16	TRBD1	TRBJ1-1	-	CASSQSDRAVAFF	TGTGCCAGCAGCCAATCCGACAGGGCGGTGGCTTTCTTT
TRBV19	TRBD2	TRBJ2-1	-	CASSIRGGLARLYNEQFF	TGTGCCAGTAGTATAAGGGGGGGACTAGCCCGACTATACAATGAGCAGTTCTTC
TRBV29-1	TRBD1	TRBJ2-3	-	CSVIGQGVRATQYF	TGCAGCGTGATCGGACAGGGGGTGCGCGCTACGCAGTATTTT
TRBV5-1	-	TRBJ2-5	-	CASSLEGGHQETQYF	TGCGCCAGCAGCTTGGAGGGAGGCCACCAAGAGACCCAGTACTTC
TRBV25-1	TRBD1	TRBJ1-1	few	CASSPNRGSNTEAFF	TGTGCCAGCAGTCCAAACAGGGGGTCGAACACTGAAGCTTTCTTT
TRBV28	-	TRBJ1-2	-	CASMEYRKNYGYTF	TGTGCCAGCATGGAGTATCGTAAAAACTATGGCTACACCTTC
TRBV15	-	TRBJ2-2	once	CATSRGSGLGTGELFF	TGTGCCACCAGCAGAGGGAGCGGTCTGGGCACCGGGGAGCTGTTTTTT
TRBV28	-	TRBJ2-1	-	CATYRVGKVGEQFF	TGTGCCACCTATAGGGTCGGGAAAGTTGGTGAGCAGTTCTTC
TRBV5-5	TRBD1	TRBJ1-6	once	CASSLGTGRGDSPLHF	TGTGCCAGCAGCTTGGGAACCGGCAGGGGGGATTCACCCCTCCACTTT
TRBV5-5	TRBD1	TRBJ1-1	-	CASSGLGTGFNEAFF	TGTGCCAGCAGCGGACTGGGGACAGGGTTTAATGAAGCTTTCTTT
TRBV10-2	TRBD1	TRBJ1-6	-	CASSDRTGDNSPLHF	TGCGCCAGCAGTGACCGAACAGGGGATAATTCACCCCTCCACTTT
TRBV27	TRBD1	TRBJ1-5	-	CASKASTGGGQPQHF	TGTGCCAGCAAAGCCTCCACAGGGGGGGGCCAGCCCCAGCATTTT
TRBV21-1	-	TRBJ1-5	few	CASITQDREVFVHCNQPQHF	TGTGCCAGCATCACCCAAGACAGAGAAGTCTTTGTCCATTGCAATCAGCCCCAGCATTTT
TRBV5-1	TRBD1	TRBJ2-7	-	CASSLGGTGVEQYF	TGCGCCAGCAGCTTGGGAGGGACAGGGGTGGAGCAGTACTTC
TRBV28	TRBD2	TRBJ2-1	-	CASSQTSGRWDEQFF	TGTGCCAGCAGTCAGACTAGCGGGAGGTGGGATGAGCAGTTCTTC
TRBV7-2	-	TRBJ2-2	-	CASRKGREVTGELFF	TGTGCCAGCAGAAAGGGGCGGGAAGTCACCGGGGAGCTGTTTTTT
TRBV9	-	TRBJ1-2	-	CASSVGTPSMSYTF	TGTGCCAGCAGCGTAGGCACTCCCTCCATGAGCTACACCTTC
TRBV7-9	TRBD1	TRBJ1-2	-	CASTETGLRGYTF	TGTGCCAGCACCGAGACAGGGTTGCGTGGCTACACCTTC
TRBV4-1	TRBD2	TRBJ2-2	-	CASSHNSGRAGDDTGELFF	TGCGCCAGCAGCCATAACAGCGGGAGGGCCGGTGATGACACCGGGGAGCTGTTTTTT
TRBV20-1	-	TRBJ1-5	once	CSASAGSQPQHF	TGCAGTGCTAGTGCGGGGAGTCAGCCCCAGCATTTT
TRBV6-4	-	TRBJ1-5	-	CASSDSRAASDQPQHF	TGTGCCAGCAGTGACTCGAGGGCAGCAAGCGATCAGCCCCAGCATTTT
TRBV4-3	TRBD2	TRBJ2-7	-	CASSQDSLAGAYEQYF	TGCGCCAGCAGCCAAGATTCCCTAGCGGGGGCCTACGAGCAGTACTTC
TRBV4-1	TRBD2	TRBJ2-2	-	CASSQSPGLAGVNGELFF	TGCGCCAGCAGCCAATCCCCGGGACTAGCGGGAGTTAACGGGGAGCTGTTTTTT
TRBV7-3	TRBD2	TRBJ2-7	-	CASSLAPTSGRTGEQYF	TGTGCCAGCAGCTTAGCACCGACTAGCGGGAGAACGGGGGAGCAGTACTTC
TRBV18	TRBD1	TRBJ2-6	-	CASSQQGAGANVLTF	TGTGCCAGCTCACAACAGGGGGCCGGGGCCAACGTCCTGACTTTC
TRBV6-4	-	TRBJ1-5	-	CASSATEGNQPQHF	TGTGCCAGCAGTGCGACAGAGGGCAATCAGCCCCAGCATTTT
TRBV27	TRBD1	TRBJ1-2	once	CASSLGTGVNYGYTF	TGTGCCAGCAGTTTAGGGACAGGAGTTAACTATGGCTACACCTTC
TRBV9	-	TRBJ2-7	-	CASSPRTAPYEQYF	TGTGCCAGCAGCCCGCGGACAGCGCCCTACGAGCAGTACTTC
TRBV19	TRBD2	TRBJ2-1	-	CASSPYRLAGGGNEQFF	TGTGCCAGTAGTCCGTATCGACTAGCGGGAGGTGGCAATGAGCAGTTCTTC
TRBV6-4	-	TRBJ1-2	-	CASSEAPGYGYTF	TGTGCCAGCAGTGAGGCCCCGGGGTATGGCTACACCTTC
TRBV27	-	TRBJ1-1	few	CASSLLSNTEAFF	TGTGCCAGCAGTTTATTATCGAACACTGAAGCTTTCTTT
TRBV6-6	TRBD1	TRBJ1-5	once	CASSYSQGAGQPQHF	TGTGCCAGCAGTTACTCGCAGGGGGCGGGACAGCCCCAGCATTTT
TRBV12-3/TRBV12-4	-	TRBJ2-7	-	CASSRDSPEQYF	TGTGCCAGCAGTCGGGACTCCCCGGAGCAGTACTTC
TRBV20-1	TRBD1	TRBJ2-7	-	CSASPGGRSTVFYEQYF	TGCAGTGCTAGTCCAGGGGGCAGGAGTACTGTATTTTACGAGCAGTACTTC
TRBV28	TRBD1	TRBJ1-1	-	CASSLWQGAEAFF	TGTGCCAGCAGTTTGTGGCAGGGGGCTGAAGCTTTCTTT
TRBV3-1/TRBV3-2	-	TRBJ1-2	-	CASSLQGSYGYTF	TGTGCCAGCAGCCTGCAGGGATCTTATGGCTACACCTTC
TRBV5-8	TRBD2	TRBJ2-7	few	CASSLASGRGEQYF	TGTGCCAGCAGCTTGGCTAGCGGGAGGGGCGAGCAGTACTTC
TRBV9	-	TRBJ2-1	once	CASSPGPGGVNEQFF	TGTGCCAGCAGCCCCGGCCCTGGCGGGGTCAATGAGCAGTTCTTC
TRBV14	-	TRBJ1-6	-	CASSQESRAGSPLHF	TGTGCCAGCAGCCAAGAAAGCAGGGCCGGGTCACCCCTCCACTTT
TRBV29-1	TRBD1	TRBJ2-7	-	CSAGQGRHEQYF	TGCAGCGCCGGACAGGGGAGACACGAGCAGTACTTC
TRBV4-3	TRBD2	TRBJ2-7	-	CASSQDSASGRKDEQYF	TGCGCCAGCAGCCAAGATTCGGCTAGCGGGAGGAAGGACGAGCAGTACTTC
TRBV28	TRBD1	TRBJ1-6	few	CASSHRDRVLSPLHF	TGTGCCAGCAGTCACCGGGACAGGGTTTTATCACCCCTCCACTTT
TRBV28	-	TRBJ1-4	-	CASNSGMMGEKLFF	TGTGCCAGCAACTCCGGGATGATGGGAGAAAAACTGTTTTTT
TRBV29-1	TRBD1	TRBJ2-7	-	CAVSGQGLYEQYF	TGCGCGGTCTCCGGACAGGGGCTATACGAGCAGTACTTC
TRBV2	TRBD1	TRBJ2-3	-	CASTPGTGADTQYF	TGTGCCAGCACCCCCGGGACAGGGGCAGATACGCAGTATTTT
TRBV28	-	TRBJ1-2	-	CASSPIRSGVGGYTF	TGTGCCAGCAGTCCTATACGGTCGGGGGTCGGAGGCTACACCTTC